Shown below are 32 T cell receptor beta chains from a single sample sequenced in a study of blood T cells in healthy people across ages. Primed by a sample-barcoded 5' primer and a J-beta primer mix, a second PCR proceeded for about 7 to 11 cycles. TCRdb recomputed calls from the 5' RACE reads with MiXCR, one row per CDR3 protein. The repertoire holds hundreds of thousands of distinct CDR3 sequences, with 40% to 45% as singletons. Material for sequencing was blood. The origin of the receptors is a man at least 80 years old in good health.

The chain is built from TRBV14 and TRBJ2-1; 12 bases align to TRBD2. CDR1 is SGHDN and CDR2 is FVKESK in the germline V gene. The CDR3 is 14 residues long. Trimming took 6 bases from V and 8 from J; bases not matched to a gene: 5. The CDR3 reads CASSPTSGSYEQFF. In nucleotides, the CDR3 is TGTGCCAGCAGTCCGACTAGCGGGAGTTATGAGCAGTTCTTC.

This clonotype was detected a few times. The chain joins TRBV12-3 or TRBV12-4 to TRBJ2-5; the match to TRBD2 covers 9 bases. J gave up 5 bases and V 7 bases, and 8 bases lay outside the gene matches. This CDR3 region has 14 residues. The CDR3 DNA reads as TGTGCCAGCAACATAGCGGGGGTGGAGGAGACCCAGTACTTC. The encoded protein is CASNIAGVEETQYF.

The chain is built from TRBV6-5 and TRBJ1-1, with 9 bases fitting TRBD1. The CDR3 runs to 15 residues. CDR1 is MNHEY and CDR2 is SVGAGI in the germline V gene. Losses at the gene ends were 5 bases for V and 8 bases for J; bases not matched to a gene: 12. The CDR3 coding sequence is TGTGCCAGCAGTAACCCGGGACAGGGAAGGCTCGAAGCTTTCTTT. Translating gives CASSNPGQGRLEAFF.

This clonotype came up many times. The chain carries TRBV12-3 or TRBV12-4 and TRBJ2-3; the D gene is possibly TRBD1 (6 bases). V dropped 6 bases and J dropped 3 bases, with 13 bases sitting between them. The CDR3 has 14 residues. The chain's CDR3 is CASSQARGTDTQYF. The CDR3 bases are TGTGCCAGCAGCCAAGCGAGGGGGACAGATACGCAGTATTTT.

The chain couples TRBV20-1 to TRBJ1-5; tentatively, D is TRBD1 (5 bases). Trimming removed 3 bases from V and 6 bases from J, with 12 bases in between. The CDR3 is 13 amino acids. Germline loops: CDR1 DFQATT, CDR2 SNEGSKA (reference sequence). Here the CDR3 reads CSASRDRSQPQHF. CDR3 sequence (DNA): TGCAGTGCTAGTAGGGACCGGAGTCAGCCCCAGCATTTT.

As for this clonotype: A read error is possible here, since a much larger clone lies one base away. This rearrangement joins TRBV29-1 to TRBJ2-5; D is uncertain. Germline CDR1 SQVTM, CDR2 ANQGSEA. This CDR3 has 11 residues. CDR3 sequence reads: CSVRYQEAQYF. The CDR3 DNA sequence: TGCAGCGTTAGGTACCAAGAGGCCCAGTACTTC.

This chain uses TRBV14 with TRBJ2-7; D remains unclear. CDR3 length equals 13 residues. Trimming shortened V by 0 bases and J by 5 bases, and 8 bases separated the two germline ends. From germline, CDR1 is SGHDN and CDR2 FVKESK. Here the CDR3 DNA reads TGTGCCAGCAGCCAAGACAGGTACCACGAGCAGTACTTC. It codes for CASSQDRYHEQYF.

The V and J genes are TRBV12-3 or TRBV12-4 and TRBJ2-3; TRBD2 might be the D (5 bases). The CDR3 totals 14 residues. Trimming removed 4 bases from V and 1 base from J, with 9 bases in between. In DNA, the CDR3 is TGTGCCAGCAGTTCAGGACTGGGCACAGATACGCAGTATTTT. It specifies CASSSGLGTDTQYF.

The gene calls are TRBV20-1 and TRBJ1-6, with TRBD1 as a possible D gene (5 bases). This CDR3 has 13 amino acids. Deletions cut 5 bases from V and 7 bases from J, with 12 bases between. CDR1 is DFQATT, CDR2 SNEGSKA, per germline (reference sequence). CDR3 bases: TGCAGTGCTCGGACGGGACTCAATTCACCCCTCCACTTT. Translating gives CSARTGLNSPLHF.

The V and J genes are TRBV4-3 and TRBJ1-3; 8 bases fit TRBD1. The CDR3 runs to 15 residues. In germline, CDR1 is LGHNA, CDR2 YSLEER. V dropped 3 bases and J dropped 0; count of bases not matched to a gene: 1. The CDR3 loop is CASSQGQDSGNTIYF. In DNA form, the CDR3 reads TGCGCCAGCAGCCAGGGACAGGACTCTGGAAACACCATATATTTT.

The chain combines TRBV5-4 with TRBJ1-1; 12 bases are a match to TRBD1. The V segment lost 4 bases and the J segment 3 bases; nucleotides outside the gene matches: 10. The germline gives CDR1 SGHNT, CDR2 YYREEE (reference sequence). The CDR3 is made up of 17 amino acids. CDR3 amino acids: CASSPGQGASVDTEAFF. In DNA form, the CDR3 reads TGTGCCAGCAGCCCGGGACAGGGGGCTAGTGTGGACACTGAAGCTTTCTTT.

The chain uses TRBV21-1 and TRBJ2-4; the D segment call TRBD1 is taken from the table without a DNA check. TRBV21-1 is a known pseudogene. The CDR3 totals 16 residues. The CDR3 here is CASTKGGAEDKNIQYF. DNA of the CDR3: TGTGCCAGCACCAAAGGGGGGGCAGAGGACAAAAACATTCAGTACTTC.

V and J are TRBV12-5 and TRBJ1-5; tentative D call: TRBD1 (6 bases). CDR1 is LGHNT and CDR2 is FRNRAP in the germline V gene. The CDR3 totals 17 residues. V gave up 8 bases and J gave up 2 bases, with 22 bases separating them. The CDR3 sequence: CASTKAGQGMGNQPQHF. DNA of the CDR3: TGTGCTAGTACCAAAGCGGGTCAGGGGATGGGCAATCAGCCCCAGCATTTT.

This clonotype occurred a few times. The rearrangement joins TRBV9 to TRBJ2-3, with D unclear. With 4 bases removed from V and 0 bases from J, the gap between germline ends came to 12 bases. Germline V gene data show CDR1 as SGDLS and CDR2 as YYNGEE. The CDR3 extends over 15 amino acids. The CDR3, as DNA: TGTGCCAGCAGCCTCGGATATCCTAGCACAGATACGCAGTATTTT. Encoded protein: CASSLGYPSTDTQYF.

Only a few counts were recorded for this clonotype. This rearrangement joins TRBV7-2 to TRBJ2-2, with 9 nucleotides matching TRBD1. CDR3 length equals 16 residues. Trimming cost V 2 bases and J 3 bases; bases outside gene matches: 4. The germline V gene encodes CDR1 SGHTA and CDR2 FQGNSA. CDR3 DNA: TGTGCCAGCAGCTTAACAGGGGGCGCTTACACCGGGGAGCTGTTTTTT. It is translated as CASSLTGGAYTGELFF.

V and J are TRBV7-3 and TRBJ2-3; weak D call: TRBD2 (5 bases). Germline V gene lookup returns CDR1 SGHTA and CDR2 FQGTGA. CDR3 length: 16 amino acids. V was pared by 3 bases and J by 0 bases, with 13 bases between. The chain's CDR3 is CASSFLGRTSTDTQYF. CDR3 DNA: TGTGCCAGCAGCTTCCTCGGACGGACTAGCACAGATACGCAGTATTTT.

This clonotype has more than one count but fewer than ten. This rearrangement joins TRBV20-1 to TRBJ1-5, with D unclear. CDR3 length: 16 residues. V was shortened by 0 bases and J by 7 bases, with 19 bases between the two germline ends. CDR1 and CDR2 from the germline V gene are DFQATT and SNEGSKA (reference sequence). The CDR3 coding sequence is TGCAGTGCTAGAGATCAGCATCGCGGGGTAGGGCAGCCCCAGCATTTT. Protein product: CSARDQHRGVGQPQHF.

Note on this clonotype: Given a much more abundant clone one base away, this may be a read error. The V call is TRBV2, the J call TRBJ1-6, with unresolved D. Per germline, CDR1 SNHLY and CDR2 FYNNEI. This CDR3 is 13 amino acids long. The CDR3 region is CASSEARGSPPHF. In nucleotides, the CDR3 is TGTGCCAGCAGTGAAGCGCGAGGCTCACCCCCCCACTTT.

This chain connects TRBV6-5 to TRBJ2-2, with 7 bases matching TRBD2. V shed 5 bases and J 1 base; nucleotides not matched to a gene: 4. The germline V gene encodes CDR1 MNHEY and CDR2 SVGAGI. CDR3 size: 15 residues. CDR3 protein: CASSRRGENTGELFF. The CDR3 DNA follows: TGTGCCAGCAGTCGACGGGGGGAGAACACCGGGGAGCTGTTTTTT.

CDR3 region: CASSDSLAGLPQFF. CDR3 coding DNA: TGTGCCAGCAGTGACTCGCTAGCGGGCCTTCCGCAGTTCTTC. The J gene is TRBJ2-1, the V gene TRBV6-4; 8 bases fit TRBD2. V shed 0 bases, J shed 12 bases, and the junction held 7 bases outside the gene matches. The CDR3 covers 14 residues. CDR1 is MRHNA and CDR2 is SNTAGT in the germline V gene.

To note about this clonotype: Being one base from a much bigger clone, this may be a read error. The rearrangement links TRBV20-1 to TRBJ2-5; TRBD1 aligns across 11 bases. Per the germline V gene, CDR1 is DFQATT and CDR2 is SNEGSKA (reference sequence). The CDR3 is 16 amino acids. Trimming cost V 3 bases and J 11 bases; bases outside gene matches: 17. The CDR3 sequence: CSASDYGQGATGEQYF. DNA of the CDR3: TGCAGTGCTAGCGACTATGGACAGGGGGCGACGGGTGAGCAGTACTTC.

The genes are TRBV27 and TRBJ2-1; D is unclear. Per germline, CDR1 MNHEY and CDR2 SMNVEV (reference sequence). V was shortened by 2 bases and J by 13 bases, with 24 bases between the two germline ends. CDR3 length: 16 residues. The DNA for the CDR3 is TGTGCCAGCAGTTTAGGCCTCGGACGGATCCAAGAGACCCAGTTCTTC. Amino acid sequence: CASSLGLGRIQETQFF.

The chain links TRBV5-8 to TRBJ1-2, with D possibly matching TRBD1 (6 bases). CDR1 is SGHTS and CDR2 is YDEGEE in the germline V gene. The CDR3 loop spans 16 amino acids. The V gene lost 6 bases and the J gene lost 8 bases, with 26 bases spanning the gap. The CDR3 reads CASTLNLQGGLGGYTF. The CDR3 nucleotides are TGTGCCAGCACCCTTAATCTACAGGGAGGGCTAGGCGGCTACACCTTC.

The rearrangement joins TRBV7-8 to TRBJ1-5, with 8 bases that match TRBD1. Germline CDR1 and CDR2: SGHVS and FQNEAQ. The J segment lost 2 bases and the V segment lost 8 bases, leaving 8 bases of the junction unmatched. This CDR3 region has 15 residues. The CDR3 sequence is CASGDQGARNQPQHF. The CDR3 nucleotides read TGTGCCAGCGGAGATCAGGGGGCACGCAATCAGCCCCAGCATTTT.

This clonotype occurred a few times. V and J are TRBV6-1 and TRBJ2-1, with 11 bases aligning to TRBD2. CDR3 length: 14 amino acids. The junction had 7 bases not matched to a gene; V was cut back by 7 bases and J by 8 bases. The V gene's germline CDR1 is MNHNS and CDR2 SASEGT. The CDR3 DNA reads TGTGCCAGCACACTAGCGGGGGTTTTGGATGAGCAGTTCTTC. Protein product: CASTLAGVLDEQFF.

The rearrangement links TRBV9 to TRBJ2-6; possible D gene TRBD1, 7 bases. The CDR3 is 18 amino acids. The V and J ends lost 0 bases and 2 bases respectively, with 15 bases between them. Germline V gene data show CDR1 as SGDLS and CDR2 as YYNGEE. The CDR3 bases are TGTGCCAGCAGCGTAGGGGCTGGAGGGGGCACTGGGGCCAACGTCCTGACTTTC. This translates into CASSVGAGGGTGANVLTF.

This clonotype was counted between two and nine times. The CDR3 nucleotides read TGCGCCAGCAGCCACCGGGACAGGGGTGAAAAACTGTTTTTT. Translating gives CASSHRDRGEKLFF. The chain is built from TRBV4-3 and TRBJ1-4, with 10 bases aligning to TRBD1. Germline CDR1 is LGHNA and CDR2 is YSLEER. This CDR3 has 14 amino acids. Unmatched junction bases numbered 2, after V lost 3 bases and J lost 7 bases.

This clonotype was counted ten times or more. This chain joins TRBV27 and TRBJ1-6, with 9 bases fitting TRBD1. This CDR3 is 14 amino acids long. The germline gives CDR1 MNHEY, CDR2 SMNVEV (reference sequence). V lost 3 bases and J lost 8; bases outside the gene matches: 2. CDR3 amino acids: CASSFWTGDSPLHF. DNA of the CDR3: TGTGCCAGCAGTTTTTGGACAGGGGATTCACCCCTCCACTTT.

The chain recombines TRBV20-1 with TRBJ2-1, with TRBD2 matching over 11 bases. Per the germline V gene, CDR1 is DFQATT and CDR2 is SNEGSKA (reference sequence). The CDR3 runs 20 residues. J gave up 0 bases and V 0 bases, and 13 bases lay outside the gene matches. The CDR3: CSARDGRLAGRRNSYNEQFF. The CDR3 DNA sequence: TGCAGTGCTAGAGATGGTCGACTAGCGGGAAGAAGAAACTCCTACAATGAGCAGTTCTTC.

V is TRBV5-1 and J is TRBJ2-1, with TRBD2 identical over 7 bases. Unmatched junction bases numbered 6, after V lost 0 bases and J lost 9 bases. Germline-derived CDR1 and CDR2 are SGHRS and YFSETQ. The length of the CDR3 is 14 residues. CDR3 protein: CASSLERLASEQFF. CDR3 sequence (DNA): TGCGCCAGCAGCTTGGAGAGACTAGCTAGTGAGCAGTTCTTC.

The chain is built from TRBV20-1 and TRBJ1-5; 9 bases fit TRBD1. Germline lookup yields CDR1 DFQATT and CDR2 SNEGSKA (reference sequence). Trimming removed 6 bases from V and 8 bases from J; junction bases left unmatched: 8. There are 13 residues in the CDR3. CDR3 amino acids: CSATGTGLEPQHF. CDR3 bases: TGCAGTGCAACAGGGACAGGGCTTGAGCCCCAGCATTTT.

The chain combines TRBV7-2 with TRBJ2-1; D gene unclear. V gave up 5 bases and J gave up 5 bases, with 13 bases separating them. The CDR3 runs to 14 residues. Germline V CDR1 and CDR2: SGHTA, FQGNSA. DNA for the CDR3: TGTGCCAGCAGCGTAAACAGAATAAACAATGAGCAGTTCTTC. This sequence encodes CASSVNRINNEQFF.